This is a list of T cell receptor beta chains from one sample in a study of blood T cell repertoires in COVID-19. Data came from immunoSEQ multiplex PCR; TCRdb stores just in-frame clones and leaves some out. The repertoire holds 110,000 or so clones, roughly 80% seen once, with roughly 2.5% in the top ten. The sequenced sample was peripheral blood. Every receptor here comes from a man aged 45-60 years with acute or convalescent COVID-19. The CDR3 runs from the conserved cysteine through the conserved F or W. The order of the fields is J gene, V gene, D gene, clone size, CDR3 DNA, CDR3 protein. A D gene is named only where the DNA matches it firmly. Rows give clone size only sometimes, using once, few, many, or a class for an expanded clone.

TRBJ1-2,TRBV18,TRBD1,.,TGTGCCAGCTCACCCCCGACAGGGGATCACTATGGCTACACCTTC,CASSPPTGDHYGYTF
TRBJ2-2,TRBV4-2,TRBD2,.,TGTGCCAGCAGCACTAGCGGGGGAACCGGGGAGCTGTTTTTT,CASSTSGGTGELFF
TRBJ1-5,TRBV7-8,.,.,TGTGCCAGCAGCCACCACCGGGAGCATCCTCAACGGGGCAATCAGCCCCAGCATTTT,CASSHHREHPQRGNQPQHF
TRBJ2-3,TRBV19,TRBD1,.,TGTGCCAGTAGTCCCATGCACAAGGGGGCATCAGATACGCAGTATTTT,CASSPMHKGASDTQYF
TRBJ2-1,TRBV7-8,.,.,TGTGCCAGCAGCCCTACAGGGTACAATGAGCAGTTCTTC,CASSPTGYNEQFF
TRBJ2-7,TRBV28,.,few,TGTGCCAGCAGTTTAACTAGCTCCGAGCAGTACTTC,CASSLTSSEQYF
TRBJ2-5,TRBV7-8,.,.,TGTGCCAGCAGCCCGTGGGGCGGCCCCGAGACCCAGTACTTC,CASSPWGGPETQYF
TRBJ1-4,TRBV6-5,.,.,TGTGCCAGCAGCCCCGAAGGGGGTAGATGGGAAAAACTGTTTTTT,CASSPEGGRWEKLFF
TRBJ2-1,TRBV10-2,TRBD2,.,TGCGCCAGCAGGACTAGCGGGAGGTACAGTGAGCAGTTCTTC,CASRTSGRYSEQFF
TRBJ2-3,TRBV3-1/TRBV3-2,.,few,TGTGCCAGCAGCCACCAGGCAGATACGCAGTATTTT,CASSHQADTQYF
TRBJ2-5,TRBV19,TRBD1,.,TGTGCCAGTACCCTCGGACAGGGACAAGAGACCCAGTACTTC,CASTLGQGQETQYF
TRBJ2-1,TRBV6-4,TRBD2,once,TGTGCCAGCAGTGCGGGGCGGGAGGGAAGCAATGAGCAGTTCTTC,CASSAGREGSNEQFF
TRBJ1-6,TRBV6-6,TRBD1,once,TGTGCCAGCAGGGACAGGGGGCTGGTTGGAGATTCACCCCTCCACTTT,CASRDRGLVGDSPLHF
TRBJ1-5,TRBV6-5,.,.,TGTGCCAGCAGTATGGACAGAAGCGTTGACCAGCCCCAGCATTTT,CASSMDRSVDQPQHF
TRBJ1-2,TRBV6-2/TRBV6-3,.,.,TGTGCCAGCAGCCATGGACAGCGCTATGGCTACACCTTC,CASSHGQRYGYTF
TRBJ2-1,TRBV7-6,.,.,TGTGCCAGCAGCTTAGCCGCATCTCCCGGGGGGCGTCTATACTCCTACAATGAGCAGTTCTTC,CASSLAASPGGRLYSYNEQFF
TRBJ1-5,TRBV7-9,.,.,TGTGCCAGCAGCGTATCACAAGCGGGCGAGCCCCAGCATTTT,CASSVSQAGEPQHF
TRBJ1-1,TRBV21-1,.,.,TGTGCCAGCAGCACCTGTTCTATGAACACTGAAGCTTTCTTT,CASSTCSMNTEAFF